These T cell receptor beta chains were read from a single sample in a study of post-analysis software for immune sequencing data. MiXCR, run by TCRdb on the PCR reads, gives a single entry per CDR3 protein. The data hold fewer than 700,000 distinct CDR3 sequences, with roughly 46% observed a single time. What was sequenced was blood. Receptor source: a girl aged 5-17 years with multiple sclerosis. Both conserved end residues are part of each CDR3. A D gene is named only where the DNA matches it firmly. A clone size is listed for some rows: how often the clone was seen (once, few, many), or a class if it is expanded.

clone_size: .
v_call: TRBV12-3/TRBV12-4
j_call: TRBJ2-6
d_call: .
cdr3_aa: CASSLRHRVSGANVLTF
cdr3_nt: TGTGCCAGCAGTTTAAGACATAGGGTTTCTGGGGCCAACGTCCTGACTTTC

clone_size: .
v_call: TRBV7-2
j_call: TRBJ2-3
d_call: TRBD2
cdr3_aa: CASSISGRTDTQYF
cdr3_nt: TGTGCCAGCAGCATCAGCGGGAGGACAGATACGCAGTATTTT

clone_size: .
v_call: TRBV10-2
j_call: TRBJ2-1
d_call: .
cdr3_aa: CASIRPRETSAGEQFF
cdr3_nt: TGCGCCAGCATTAGGCCCCGGGAGACCTCGGCGGGCGAGCAGTTCTTC

clone_size: few
v_call: TRBV7-9
j_call: TRBJ2-3
d_call: TRBD2
cdr3_aa: CASSRMGEGPTDTQYF
cdr3_nt: TGTGCCAGCAGCAGGATGGGGGAGGGCCCCACAGATACGCAGTATTTT

clone_size: .
v_call: TRBV5-1
j_call: TRBJ2-1
d_call: TRBD1
cdr3_aa: CASRQDRGYYNEQFF
cdr3_nt: TGCGCCAGCAGACAGGACAGGGGGTATTACAATGAGCAGTTCTTC

clone_size: .
v_call: TRBV10-1
j_call: TRBJ2-1
d_call: .
cdr3_aa: CASSAQVGYEQFF
cdr3_nt: TGCGCCAGCAGTGCACAGGTGGGATACGAGCAGTTCTTC

clone_size: .
v_call: TRBV29-1
j_call: TRBJ1-1
d_call: .
cdr3_aa: CSVEREGVGTEAFF
cdr3_nt: TGCAGCGTTGAGAGAGAAGGGGTGGGCACTGAAGCTTTCTTT

clone_size: .
v_call: TRBV7-2
j_call: TRBJ2-6
d_call: .
cdr3_aa: CASTPRGSGANVLTF
cdr3_nt: TGTGCCAGCACCCCTCGGGGCTCTGGGGCCAACGTCCTGACTTTC

clone_size: .
v_call: TRBV12-3/TRBV12-4
j_call: TRBJ2-1
d_call: TRBD1
cdr3_aa: CASTLGQGTYNEQFF
cdr3_nt: TGTGCCAGCACCTTGGGACAGGGCACCTACAATGAGCAGTTCTTC

clone_size: .
v_call: TRBV15
j_call: TRBJ2-3
d_call: TRBD1
cdr3_aa: CATSMDEGASTDTQYF
cdr3_nt: TGTGCCACCAGCATGGACGAGGGGGCTAGCACAGATACGCAGTATTTT

clone_size: few
v_call: TRBV10-3
j_call: TRBJ2-5
d_call: TRBD1
cdr3_aa: CAISEDRDQETQYF
cdr3_nt: TGTGCCATCAGTGAGGACAGGGACCAAGAGACCCAGTACTTC

clone_size: .
v_call: TRBV12-3/TRBV12-4
j_call: TRBJ2-7
d_call: .
cdr3_aa: CASSTGVYEQYF
cdr3_nt: TGTGCCAGCAGCACCGGGGTCTACGAGCAGTACTTC

clone_size: .
v_call: TRBV12-5
j_call: TRBJ1-1
d_call: .
cdr3_aa: CASGLVLGGLNTEAFF
cdr3_nt: TGTGCTAGTGGTTTGGTATTGGGGGGGCTGAACACTGAAGCTTTCTTT

clone_size: .
v_call: TRBV29-1
j_call: TRBJ2-5
d_call: .
cdr3_aa: CSVEGWQLGETQYF
cdr3_nt: TGCAGCGTTGAAGGTTGGCAGCTGGGAGAGACCCAGTACTTC

clone_size: .
v_call: TRBV7-2
j_call: TRBJ2-5
d_call: TRBD2
cdr3_aa: CASSSRWGGIQETQYF
cdr3_nt: TGTGCCAGCAGCTCCCGGTGGGGGGGTATCCAAGAGACCCAGTACTTC

clone_size: .
v_call: TRBV3-1
j_call: TRBJ2-1
d_call: .
cdr3_aa: CASSQEGSRSFF
cdr3_nt: TGTGCCAGCAGCCAAGAGGGTAGTAGATCGTTCTTC